This passage covers 21 T cell receptor beta chains from one sample sequenced in a study of post-analysis software for immune sequencing data. Study-level results: Comparison of patients with controls showed a handful of TRBV segments more frequent in patients, TRBV5-6, TRBV5-1 and TRBV20-1 among them.

The antigens for these receptors are not known. Unique-molecular-identifier-tagged TCR beta cDNA libraries were used. Via MiXCR, TCRdb re-called the PCR reads, giving one row per CDR3 protein. The table shows 400,000 to 500,000 distinct CDR3 sequences, with 39% occurring only once. The sample comprised blood. The receptor source for this set is a girl under 10 years old with multiple sclerosis.

J is TRBJ2-3 and V is TRBV5-1; D uncertain. Germline V gives CDR1 SGHRS, CDR2 YFSETQ. The CDR3 has 12 amino acids. Trimming removed 3 bases at V and 4 bases at J, with 6 bases between. CDR3 DNA sequence: TGCGCCAGCAGCTCCCTCTCAGATACGCAGTATTTT. Translated: CASSSLSDTQYF.

V gene TRBV28 combines with J gene TRBJ2-3; D gene ambiguous. Trimming left V 6 bases short and J 1 base short, with 11 bases between. The CDR3 is 14 residues long. The germline CDR1 and CDR2 sequences are MDHEN and SYDVKM. The CDR3 DNA reads as TGTGCCAGCAGCATAAAAACAGGCACAGATACGCAGTATTTT. Amino acids: CASSIKTGTDTQYF.

As to this clonotype: The junction differs from germline at one of its ends, possibly a read error. The chain couples TRBV20-1 to TRBJ1-2; no clear D gene. Germline loops: CDR1 DFQATT, CDR2 SNEGSKA (reference sequence). This CDR3 has 12 residues. CDR3 DNA: TGCAGGGCTAGAGCAGGTCCGGGCGGCTACACCTTC. Protein: CRARAGPGGYTF.

As concerns this clonotype: One end of the junction does not line up with germline, which may come from a read error. The V gene is TRBV5-8, the J gene TRBJ1-5, with D unclear. This CDR3 spans 13 amino acids. CDR1 and CDR2 from the germline V gene are SGHTS and YDEGEE. CDR3: CASYPGSNRPQHF. The CDR3, as DNA: TGTGCCAGCTACCCAGGAAGCAATCGGCCCCAGCATTTT.

The rearrangement uses TRBV14 and TRBJ1-2, with unresolved D. Germline CDR1 and CDR2: SGHDN and FVKESK. The V and J ends lost 1 base and 8 bases respectively, with 8 bases between them. This CDR3 is built from 12 residues. CDR3 region: CASSQVGWGYTF. The CDR3, as DNA: TGTGCCAGCAGCCAAGTGGGTTGGGGCTACACCTTC.

The chain carries TRBV10-3 and TRBJ1-6; TRBD1 is a possible D gene (6 bases). Germline V lookup: CDR1 ENHRY, CDR2 SYGVKD. V was cut by 6 bases and J by 9 bases, with 15 bases left in between. The CDR3 has 14 residues. The CDR3 DNA sequence: TGTGCCATCAGGCCTGGGGGCTGGGGTTCACCCCTCCACTTT. This sequence encodes CAIRPGGWGSPLHF.

This sequence joins TRBV12-3 or TRBV12-4 and TRBJ1-5; TRBD1 is a possible D gene (5 bases). The CDR3 consists of 17 residues. Trimming took off 0 bases at V and 7 bases at J, with 19 bases between the two ends. The CDR3 spells CASSLARDPRNRQPQHF. The DNA for the CDR3 is TGTGCCAGCAGTTTAGCGCGGGACCCTAGAAATAGGCAGCCCCAGCATTTT.

This chain joins TRBV29-1 and TRBJ1-1; D is unresolved. Germline CDR1 reads SQVTM; CDR2 reads ANQGSEA. This CDR3 contains 13 residues. V lost 2 bases, J lost 7 bases, and 14 bases lay in between. The CDR3 protein is CSVEKMAEGEAFF. CDR3 bases: TGCAGCGTTGAAAAGATGGCAGAGGGTGAAGCTTTCTTT.

This clonotype was recorded many times. The chain joins TRBV27 to TRBJ2-7; TRBD2 matches 13 bases. The V segment lost 3 bases and the J segment 0 bases; nucleotides outside the gene matches: 2. Germline CDR1 is MNHEY and CDR2 is SMNVEV (reference sequence). The CDR3 covers 16 residues. CDR3: CASSLGTSGVSYEQYF. For the CDR3, the DNA is TGTGCCAGCAGTTTGGGGACTAGCGGGGTCTCCTACGAGCAGTACTTC.

The chain uses TRBV12-3 or TRBV12-4 and TRBJ2-5; the match to TRBD2 covers 10 bases. The junction had 4 bases not matched to a gene; V was cut back by 4 bases and J by 2 bases. CDR3 length: 15 amino acids. CDR3 nucleotides: TGTGCCAGCAGTTCAACTAGCGGGGTACAAGAGACCCAGTACTTC. Encoded protein: CASSSTSGVQETQYF.

A word on this clonotype: Germline is not matched at one junction end, which may reflect a read error. The chain carries TRBV4-1 and TRBJ2-3; a possible D gene is TRBD2 (6 bases). There are 17 residues in the CDR3. Germline CDR1 MGHRA, CDR2 YSYEKL. The CDR3 bases are TGCGCCAGCAGCCAGGATCCTCCGGGACTTCGCACAGATACACAGTATTTT. Translation: CASSQDPPGLRTDTQYF.

The genes are TRBV9 and TRBJ2-1, with TRBD1 as a possible D gene (6 bases). V lost 4 bases, J lost 5 bases, and 13 bases lay in between. The CDR3 is 14 amino acids. CDR1 is SGDLS and CDR2 is YYNGEE in the germline V gene. The CDR3 sequence is CASSSFQGNNEQFF. CDR3 nucleotide sequence: TGTGCCAGCAGCTCGTTTCAGGGGAACAATGAGCAGTTCTTC.

The V call is TRBV18, the J call TRBJ2-7, with TRBD2 identical over 13 bases. Germline V gives CDR1 KGHSH, CDR2 LQKENI. V was pared by 1 base and J by 0 bases, with 0 bases of the junction left unmatched. This CDR3 has 16 residues. Written as DNA, the CDR3 is TGTGCCAGCTCACCACGGACTAGCGGGAGCTCCTACGAGCAGTACTTC. Translation gives CASSPRTSGSSYEQYF.

A single count supports this clonotype. Given a much more abundant clone one base away, this may be a read error. The chain links TRBV9 to TRBJ2-7; D is possibly TRBD2 (6 bases). Germline CDR1 SGDLS, CDR2 YYNGEE. This CDR3 is built from 13 residues. CDR3 nucleotides: TGTGCCAGCAGCCCGGGACTGAGCTACGGGCAGTACTTC. Amino acids: CASSPGLSYGQYF.

This sequence joins TRBV5-6 and TRBJ2-5; unclear D gene. The V end lost 3 bases, the J end lost 4 bases, and 13 bases lay between the germline ends. CDR1 and CDR2 (germline): SGHDT, YYEEEE. The CDR3 runs 14 residues. DNA for the CDR3: TGTGCCAGCAGCTCAGTAGCTAAGGGAGAGACCCAGTACTTC. This sequence encodes CASSSVAKGETQYF.

This clonotype has at least ten counts. V and J are TRBV5-1 and TRBJ2-1, with 10 bases matching TRBD2. CDR1 and CDR2 from the germline V gene are SGHRS and YFSETQ. This CDR3 is 14 amino acids long. J lost 7 bases, V lost 3 bases, and 4 bases had no gene match. The CDR3: CASSSPSGGNEQFF. CDR3 bases: TGCGCCAGCAGCTCCCCTAGCGGGGGTAATGAGCAGTTCTTC.

The chain recombines TRBV7-2 with TRBJ2-7; 7 bases line up with TRBD1. Germline CDR1 and CDR2: SGHTA and FQGNSA. With V trimmed by 1 base and J by 2 bases, 8 bases remained unmatched. The CDR3 has 16 residues. The CDR3 protein is CASSLGSAQGAYEQYF. The CDR3 DNA reads as TGTGCCAGCAGCTTAGGGAGTGCCCAGGGGGCCTACGAGCAGTACTTC.

The table lists this clonotype with a few counts. This sequence joins TRBV15 and TRBJ2-1; the D is unclear. There are 13 residues in the CDR3. The germline V and J ends were trimmed by 1 base and 7 bases, with 8 bases remaining between them. Per the germline V gene, CDR1 is LNHNV and CDR2 is YYDKDF (reference sequence). For the CDR3, the DNA is TGTGCCACCAGCAGAGGCCCCGTTAATGAGCAGTTCTTC. Translating it yields CATSRGPVNEQFF.

This clonotype was recorded only once. The chain uses TRBV12-5 and TRBJ2-1, with 9 bases identical to TRBD2. The tail of the sequence fits TRBJ2-7 better, so the J call may be wrong. The CDR3 covers 18 residues. Germline V gives CDR1 LGHNT, CDR2 FRNRAP. The CDR3 region has the DNA TGTGCTAGTGCCCTAACGTATAGCGGGAGTGAATCCTACAATGAGCAGTACTTC. Amino acid sequence: CASALTYSGSESYNEQYF.

The rearrangement uses TRBV7-2 and TRBJ1-2; 10 bases match TRBD1. CDR3 length: 13 amino acids. Germline V gives CDR1 SGHTA, CDR2 FQGNSA. V lost 5 bases and J lost 7; bases outside the gene matches: 4. CDR3 sequence (DNA): TGTGCCAGCAGCAGCCGGGACAGGGGTGGCTACACCTTC. Its translation is CASSSRDRGGYTF. Full variable domain (outside the CDR3, taken from reference TRBV7-2 and TRBJ1-2): GAGVSQSPSNKVTEKGKDVELRCDPISGHTALYWYRQSLGQGLEFLIYFQGNSAPDKSGLPSDRFSAERTGGSVSTLTIQRTQQEDSAVYLCASSSRDRGGYTFGSGTRLTVV.

There are a few counts of this clonotype. The rearrangement uses TRBV11-1 and TRBJ2-7; TRBD2 matches at 8 bases. The CDR3 loop spans 16 amino acids. Germline V gives CDR1 SGHAT, CDR2 FQDESV (reference sequence). Germline trimming cut 0 bases from V and 2 bases from J; bases unmatched to any gene: 6. The CDR3 here is CASSLAALADAYEQYF. In nucleotides, the CDR3 is TGTGCCAGCAGCTTAGCAGCACTAGCGGACGCCTACGAGCAGTACTTC.